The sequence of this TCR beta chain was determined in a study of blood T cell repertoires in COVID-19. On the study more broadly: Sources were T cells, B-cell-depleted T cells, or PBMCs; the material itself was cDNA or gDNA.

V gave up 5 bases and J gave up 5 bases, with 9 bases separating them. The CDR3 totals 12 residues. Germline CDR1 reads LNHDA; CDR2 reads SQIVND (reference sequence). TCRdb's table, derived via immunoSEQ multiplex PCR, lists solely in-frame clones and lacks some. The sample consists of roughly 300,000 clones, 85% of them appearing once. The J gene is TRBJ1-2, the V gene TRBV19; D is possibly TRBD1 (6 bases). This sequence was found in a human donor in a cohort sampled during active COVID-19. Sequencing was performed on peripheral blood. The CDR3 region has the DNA TGTGCCAGTAGTCCAGGGGATTATGGCTACACCTTC. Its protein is CASSPGDYGYTF.